What follows are 19 T cell receptor beta chains derived from one specimen sequenced in a study of glioma-infiltrating T cells. The iRepertoire nested amplicon-rescue multiplex PCR amplified TCR alpha and beta CDR3s from RNA. TCRdb fed the multiplex PCR reads into MiXCR, producing one record per CDR3 protein. This sample has approximately 110,000 distinct CDR3 sequences; 20% to 30% occur once, and the top ten carry approximately 35%. The material sequenced was glioma tissue, nonneoplastic brain tissue, or PBMCs (not recorded which). Receptor source: a human donor with low-grade glioma or glioblastoma, undergoing nonglioma brain surgery, or in good health (not recorded which).

This clonotype has a handful of counts. The CDR3 bases are TGTGCCAGCAGCCCTCGACTAGCGGGGGGTTACGAGCAGTACTTC. This sequence encodes CASSPRLAGGYEQYF. V is TRBV12-3 or TRBV12-4 and J is TRBJ2-7, with 13 bases lining up with TRBD2. CDR3 size: 15 residues. V lost 6 bases to trimming and J lost 4 bases; unmatched junction nucleotides: 6.

This clonotype was counted ten times or more. The chain couples TRBV2 to TRBJ1-5; D unresolved. Germline CDR1 is SNHLY and CDR2 is FYNNEI. V was clipped by 5 bases and J by 3 bases, with 23 bases between them. The CDR3 is 18 residues long. The CDR3 region is CASSLESSRTGNNQPQHF. DNA for the CDR3: TGTGCCAGCAGTCTCGAAAGTTCAAGGACGGGTAACAATCAGCCCCAGCATTTT. Full variable domain (remainder filled in from reference TRBV2 and TRBJ1-5): EPEVTQTPSHQVTQMGQEVILRCVPISNHLYFYWYRQILGQKVEFLVSFYNNEISEKSEIFDDQFSVERPDGSNFTLKIRSTKLEDSAMYFCASSLESSRTGNNQPQHFGDGTRLSIL.

This clonotype was seen ten or more times. CDR3 sequence reads: CASSSLGRGEKLFF. CDR3 bases: TGTGCCAGCAGTTCCCTCGGGCGAGGTGAAAAACTGTTTTTT. The V gene is TRBV28, the J gene TRBJ1-4; no definite D call. Germline CDR1 reads MDHEN; CDR2 reads SYDVKM. V was shortened by 4 bases and J by 7 bases, with 13 bases between the two germline ends. This CDR3 region has 14 residues.

This clonotype was seen a few times. The CDR3 is CASSFNRDTEAFF. The CDR3 DNA reads as TGTGCCAGCAGCTTTAACAGAGACACTGAAGCTTTCTTT. The rearrangement links TRBV11-2 to TRBJ1-1; D not certain. V was trimmed by 3 bases and J by 3 bases, leaving 8 bases between them. CDR3 size: 13 residues. Germline V gene data show CDR1 as SGHAT and CDR2 as FQNNGV.

This clonotype has ten or more counts. The chain combines TRBV18 with TRBJ2-1; D remains unclear. Germline V gene lookup returns CDR1 KGHSH and CDR2 LQKENI. This CDR3 is 14 amino acids long. The V and J ends lost 0 bases and 6 bases respectively, with 9 bases between them. DNA for the CDR3: TGTGCCAGCTCACCACCCGGTTCGCTCAATGAGCAGTTCTTC. As protein: CASSPPGSLNEQFF.

This clonotype was detected ten times or more. The rearrangement links TRBV5-1 to TRBJ2-7, with 8 bases matching TRBD2. Trimming at V came to 3 bases and at J to 3 bases, leaving 5 bases not matched to a gene. Germline-derived CDR1 and CDR2 are SGHRS and YFSETQ. The CDR3 sequence is 14 residues long. The CDR3 DNA reads TGCGCCAGCAGCTCGAGCGGGAGCATCTACGAGCAGTACTTC. Its translation is CASSSSGSIYEQYF.

For this clonotype: This sequence may be a read error, since a much larger clone differs from it by one base. The chain uses TRBV5-4 and TRBJ2-5; D uncertain. CDR1 SGHNT and CDR2 YYREEE come from the germline V gene (reference sequence). The V end lost 3 bases, the J end lost 2 bases, and 17 bases lay between the germline ends. The CDR3 spans 16 residues. The CDR3 spells CASSYRTDFPQETQYF. The DNA for the CDR3 is TGTGCCAGCAGCTATAGGACCGATTTTCCTCAAGAGACCCAGTACTTC.

This clonotype was found many times. This sequence joins TRBV2 and TRBJ1-5; D gene ambiguous. The CDR3 has 13 residues. Trimming cost V 3 bases and J 6 bases, with 9 bases left between them. Germline V lookup: CDR1 SNHLY, CDR2 FYNNEI. The CDR3 is CASSDRTFQPQHF. The CDR3 nucleotides are TGTGCCAGCAGTGACAGGACCTTTCAGCCCCAGCATTTT.

Ten or more counts support this clonotype. The chain has TRBV27 and TRBJ2-6; the D gene is possibly TRBD1 (5 bases). The germline gives CDR1 MNHEY, CDR2 SMNVEV (reference sequence). The CDR3 runs to 14 residues. V dropped 1 base and J dropped 11 bases, with 12 bases sitting between them. Here the CDR3 reads CASSLYPGIDVLTF. The CDR3 DNA reads TGTGCCAGCAGTTTATATCCAGGGATAGACGTCCTGACTTTC.

Remarks on this clonotype: This may arise from a read error, as a much more abundant clone is one base away. The conserved closing phenylalanine or tryptophan is absent in this CDR3, likely reflecting a read error. J is TRBJ1-5 and V is TRBV2; no firm D call. The germline CDR1 and CDR2 sequences are SNHLY and FYNNEI. The CDR3 is 15 residues long. V gave up 7 bases and J gave up 0 bases, with 13 bases separating them. CDR3: CASTSGSGSNQPQHL. In nucleotides, the CDR3 is TGTGCCAGCACTTCGGGAAGTGGTAGCAATCAGCCCCAGCATCTT.

This clonotype was observed many times. The chain has TRBV7-2 and TRBJ2-1, with D maybe TRBD2 (5 bases). Trimming removed 5 bases at V and 0 bases at J, with 11 bases between. The germline CDR1 and CDR2 sequences are SGHTA and FQGNSA. The CDR3 has 15 residues. The CDR3 region has the DNA TGTGCCAGCAGCGGCCGGGGAAGCTCCTACAATGAGCAGTTCTTC. Translated: CASSGRGSSYNEQFF.

About this clonotype: A read error may explain this, as a much larger clone is one base away. V usage is TRBV2 and J usage is TRBJ1-1, with D tentatively TRBD1 (6 bases). The germline V and J ends were trimmed by 6 bases and 1 base, with 15 bases remaining between them. The CDR3 has 15 amino acids. Germline V gene sequence: CDR1 SNHLY, CDR2 FYNNEI. The CDR3 region is CASSEQGARNTEAFF. The DNA for the CDR3 is TGTGCCAGCAGCGAACAGGGAGCGCGGAACACTGAAGCTTTCTTT.

This chain joins TRBV4-1 and TRBJ2-3; 7 bases agree with TRBD2. CDR1 MGHRA and CDR2 YSYEKL come from the germline V gene. This CDR3 has 13 residues. Germline trimming cut 3 bases from V and 14 bases from J; bases unmatched to any gene: 11. CDR3 loop: CASSQPLGGRRYF. CDR3 DNA: TGCGCCAGCAGCCAGCCGCTCGGCGGGAGAAGGTATTTT.

In this sample, this clonotype turned up many times. This chain links TRBV5-4 with TRBJ2-7, with D maybe TRBD1 (6 bases). Germline V gene sequence: CDR1 SGHNT, CDR2 YYREEE (reference sequence). The CDR3 covers 13 residues. V was cut by 2 bases and J by 4 bases, with 10 bases left in between. The CDR3 is CASSFRQAYEQYF. CDR3 in DNA: TGTGCCAGCAGCTTCCGACAGGCTTACGAGCAGTACTTC.

This clonotype was seen at least ten times. The V gene is TRBV29-1, the J gene TRBJ1-2; unclear D gene. CDR1 is SQVTM and CDR2 is ANQGSEA in the germline V gene. The CDR3 sequence is 12 residues long. Trimming stripped 0 bases from V and 2 bases from J, with 4 bases between. CDR3 residues: CSVEDRNYGYTF. CDR3 in DNA: TGCAGCGTTGAAGACAGGAACTATGGCTACACCTTC.

About this clonotype itself: This clone may be a read error of a much larger clone one base away. The CDR3 carries no conserved terminal phenylalanine or tryptophan, so it likely arises from a read error. This chain's CDR3 is CASSSEQETQYL. In nucleotides, the CDR3 is TGTGCCAGCAGCTCGGAACAAGAGACCCAGTACCTC. The chain uses TRBV7-9 and TRBJ2-5; D gene ambiguous. CDR3 length equals 12 residues. The germline V gene has CDR1 SEHNR and CDR2 FQNEAQ (reference sequence). The V and J ends lost 4 bases and 2 bases respectively, with 5 bases between them.

On this clonotype: Being one base from a much bigger clone, this may be a read error. The chain uses TRBV5-4 and TRBJ2-7, with 11 bases lining up with TRBD1. The CDR3 spans 14 residues. Per the germline V gene, CDR1 is SGHNT and CDR2 is YYREEE (reference sequence). The CDR3 loop is CVSSIGQGAFEQYF. CDR3 DNA: TGTGTCAGCAGCATCGGACAGGGGGCCTTCGAGCAGTACTTC.

This clonotype was observed at least ten times. This chain joins TRBV2 and TRBJ1-1, with D hard to call. Trimming stripped 4 bases from V and 0 bases from J, with 12 bases between. In germline, CDR1 is SNHLY, CDR2 FYNNEI. This CDR3 is 15 amino acids long. CDR3 bases: TGTGCCAGCAGTGTCCACGGGAATATGAACACTGAAGCTTTCTTT. Protein sequence: CASSVHGNMNTEAFF. Based on the CDR3 plus reference TRBV2 and TRBJ1-1, the full variable domain is EPEVTQTPSHQVTQMGQEVILRCVPISNHLYFYWYRQILGQKVEFLVSFYNNEISEKSEIFDDQFSVERPDGSNFTLKIRSTKLEDSAMYFCASSVHGNMNTEAFFGQGTRLTVV.

This clonotype came up many times. This chain links TRBV7-9 with TRBJ2-7; D possibly corresponds to TRBD2 (5 bases). V gave up 7 bases and J gave up 5 bases, with 18 bases separating them. Germline lookup yields CDR1 SEHNR and CDR2 FQNEAQ (reference sequence). This CDR3 is 14 amino acids long. The CDR3 DNA reads TGTGCCAGCACCCCGGAGCGGTGGAGTAACGAGCAGTACTTC. Encoded protein: CASTPERWSNEQYF.